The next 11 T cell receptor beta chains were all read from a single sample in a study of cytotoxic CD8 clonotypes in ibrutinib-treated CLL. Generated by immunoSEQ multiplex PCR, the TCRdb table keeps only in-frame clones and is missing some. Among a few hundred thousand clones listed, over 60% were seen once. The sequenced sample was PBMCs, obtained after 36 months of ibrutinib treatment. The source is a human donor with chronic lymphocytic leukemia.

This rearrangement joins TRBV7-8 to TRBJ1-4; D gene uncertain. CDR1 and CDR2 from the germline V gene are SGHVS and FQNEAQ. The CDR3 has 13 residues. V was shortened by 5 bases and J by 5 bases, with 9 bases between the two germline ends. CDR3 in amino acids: CASSRVLNEKLFF. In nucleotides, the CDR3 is TGTGCCAGCAGCAGGGTCTTAAATGAAAAACTGTTTTTT.

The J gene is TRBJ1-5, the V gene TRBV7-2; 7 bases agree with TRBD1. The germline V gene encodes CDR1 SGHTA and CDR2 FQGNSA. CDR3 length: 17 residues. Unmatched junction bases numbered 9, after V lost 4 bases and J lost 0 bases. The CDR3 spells CASSSGTAPGSNQPQHF. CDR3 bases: TGTGCCAGCAGCTCCGGGACAGCCCCCGGTAGCAATCAGCCCCAGCATTTT.

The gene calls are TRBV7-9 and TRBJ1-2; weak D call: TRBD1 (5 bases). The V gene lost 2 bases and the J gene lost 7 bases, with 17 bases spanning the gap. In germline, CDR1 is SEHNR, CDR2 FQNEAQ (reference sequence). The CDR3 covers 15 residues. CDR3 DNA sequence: TGTGCCAGCAGCTTATGTTTGACAGTCCCATGTGGCTACACCTTC. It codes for CASSLCLTVPCGYTF.

The CDR3 DNA follows: TGTGCCAGCAGCGTAGGGAGAAATGACGAGCAGTACTTC. This translates into CASSVGRNDEQYF. J is TRBJ2-7 and V is TRBV9, with D hard to call. From germline, CDR1 is SGDLS and CDR2 YYNGEE. Between the trimmed V and J ends, which lost 0 bases and 5 bases, there was a span of 9 bases. The CDR3 spans 13 residues.

The CDR3 DNA follows: TGTGCCAGCAGCTTAGCGGCAGGGCCTATCTACGAGCAGTACTTC. It is translated as CASSLAAGPIYEQYF. This chain uses TRBV11-3 with TRBJ2-7, with D maybe TRBD1 (5 bases). Germline CDR1 reads SGHNT; CDR2 reads YENEEA. The length of the CDR3 is 15 residues. The germline V and J ends were trimmed by 1 base and 3 bases, with 13 bases remaining between them.

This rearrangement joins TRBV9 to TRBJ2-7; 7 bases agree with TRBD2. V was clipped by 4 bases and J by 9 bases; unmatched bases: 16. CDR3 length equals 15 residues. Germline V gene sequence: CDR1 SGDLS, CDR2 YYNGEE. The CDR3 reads CASSSSVGDYEWQYF. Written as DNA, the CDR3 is TGTGCCAGCAGCTCATCTGTGGGGGACTACGAGTGGCAGTACTTC.

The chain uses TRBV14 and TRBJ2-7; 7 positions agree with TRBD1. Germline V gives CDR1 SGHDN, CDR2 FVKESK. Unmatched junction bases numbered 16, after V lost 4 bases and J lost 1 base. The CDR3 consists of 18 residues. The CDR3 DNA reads TGTGCCAGCAGCCGAAGAAATTTACTGGGGACAGCATCCTACGAGCAGTACTTC. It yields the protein CASSRRNLLGTASYEQYF. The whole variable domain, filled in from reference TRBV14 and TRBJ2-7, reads EAGVTQFPSHSVIEKGQTVTLRCDPISGHDNLYWYRRVMGKEIKFLLHFVKESKQDESGMPNNRFLAERTGGTYSTLKVQPAELEDSGVYFCASSRRNLLGTASYEQYFGPGTRLTVT.

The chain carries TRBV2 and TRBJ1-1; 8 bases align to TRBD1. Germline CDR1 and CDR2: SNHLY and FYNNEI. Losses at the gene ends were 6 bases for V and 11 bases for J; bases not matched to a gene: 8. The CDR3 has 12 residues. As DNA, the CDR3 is TGTGCCAGCAGCGGTCAGGGGGCACGGGCTTTCTTT. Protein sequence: CASSGQGARAFF.

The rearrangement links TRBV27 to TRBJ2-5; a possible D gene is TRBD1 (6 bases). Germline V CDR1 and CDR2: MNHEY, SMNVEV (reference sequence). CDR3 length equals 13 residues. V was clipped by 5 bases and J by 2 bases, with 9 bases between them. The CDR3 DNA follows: TGTGCCAGCAGTCAACAGGGTCAAGAGACCCAGTACTTC. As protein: CASSQQGQETQYF.

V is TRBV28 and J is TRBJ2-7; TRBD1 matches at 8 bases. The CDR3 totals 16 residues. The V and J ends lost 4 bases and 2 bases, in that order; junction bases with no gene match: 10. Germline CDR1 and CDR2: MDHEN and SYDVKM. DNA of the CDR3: TGTGCCAGCAGTTCTTTCGGACAGGGAACCCCCTACGAGCAGTACTTC. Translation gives CASSSFGQGTPYEQYF.

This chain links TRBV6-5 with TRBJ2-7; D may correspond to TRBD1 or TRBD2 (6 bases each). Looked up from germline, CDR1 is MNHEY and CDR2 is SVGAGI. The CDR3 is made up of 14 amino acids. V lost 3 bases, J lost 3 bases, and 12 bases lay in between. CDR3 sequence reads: CASSYRGPVYEQYF. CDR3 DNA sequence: TGTGCCAGCAGTTATCGGGGGCCAGTCTACGAGCAGTACTTC.